This T cell receptor (beta chain) emerged from a study of PD-1 blockade in classical Hodgkin lymphoma. This sample's time point: cycle 4 day 1 (C4D1), after 6 weeks of nivolumab. The patients all showed relapse after autologous stem cell transplantation, while their brentuximab vedotin exposure varied. TCRdb's copy holds only in-frame clones and misses some; the assay was immunoSEQ multiplex PCR. There are about 21,000 clones in the sample; approximately 85% occur only once, and roughly 15% lies in the top ten. The CDR3 extends over 23 amino acids. The germline CDR1 and CDR2 sequences are MDHEN and SYDVKM. The germline V and J ends were trimmed by 5 bases and 2 bases, with 39 bases remaining between them.

This chain links TRBV28 with TRBJ2-5; TRBD1 or TRBD2 may be the D gene (5 bases each). Sample: peripheral blood mononuclear cells (PBMCs), taken before the fourth cycle of nivolumab. This clonotype was obtained from a human donor with classical Hodgkin lymphoma. The CDR3 coding sequence is TGTGCCAGCAGTCCTAGCAGGGTATTAGTTTTAGACCGCCGACCACAAAAGCAAGAGACCCAGTACTTC. As protein: CASSPSRVLVLDRRPQKQETQYF.